Following are 32 T cell receptor beta chains from one sample sequenced in a study of blood T cell repertoires in COVID-19. Sequenced by immunoSEQ multiplex PCR; TCRdb stores in-frame clones only, minus some. The sample lists some 400,000 clones, around 84% occurring once. The sample was peripheral blood. These receptor sequences come from a human donor in a cohort sampled during active COVID-19.

The rearrangement uses TRBV5-1 and TRBJ2-7; 7 nucleotides align to TRBD1. Germline V gives CDR1 SGHRS, CDR2 YFSETQ. The trim removed 1 base at V and 4 bases at J, leaving 2 bases unmatched. The CDR3 loop spans 13 amino acids. The CDR3 is CASSLTGEYEQYF. DNA for the CDR3: TGCGCCAGCAGCTTGACAGGGGAATACGAGCAGTACTTC. The full variable domain, with the rest looked up from reference TRBV5-1 and TRBJ2-7, is KAGVTQTPRYLIKTRGQQVTLSCSPISGHRSVSWYQQTPGQGLQFLFEYFSETQRNKGNFPGRFSGRQFSNSRSEMNVSTLELGDSALYLCASSLTGEYEQYFGPGTRLTVT.

This chain uses TRBV25-1 with TRBJ2-7; the match to TRBD1 covers 9 bases. CDR1 is MGHDK and CDR2 is SYGVNS in the germline V gene. After removal of 5 bases from V and 5 bases from J, the junction contained 10 bases not matched to a gene. This CDR3 contains 15 residues. In DNA, the CDR3 is TGTGCCAGCAGTCAATGGACAGGGGTCGGGAACGAGCAGTACTTC. Translation gives CASSQWTGVGNEQYF.

The rearrangement links TRBV5-1 to TRBJ2-3, with D perhaps matching TRBD1 (6 bases). This CDR3 region has 14 residues. V was shortened by 0 bases and J by 3 bases, with 8 bases between the two germline ends. Looked up from germline, CDR1 is SGHRS and CDR2 is YFSETQ. The CDR3 loop reads CASSLATGTDTQYF. The CDR3 bases are TGCGCCAGCAGCTTGGCTACAGGGACAGATACGCAGTATTTT.

V usage is TRBV6-1 and J usage is TRBJ1-4, with no clear D. CDR3 length: 17 amino acids. Germline CDR1 and CDR2: MNHNS and SASEGT. The V gene lost 3 bases and the J gene lost 5 bases, with 19 bases spanning the gap. The CDR3 region has the DNA TGTGCCAGCAGTGAGCCGGTCACGCGGTGGAAAAATGAAAAACTGTTTTTT. It codes for CASSEPVTRWKNEKLFF.

The rearrangement links TRBV6-2 or TRBV6-3 to TRBJ2-7, with TRBD1 identical over 11 bases. Germline CDR1 reads MNHEY; CDR2 reads SVGEGT. V shed 2 bases and J 4 bases; nucleotides not matched to a gene: 10. The CDR3 runs to 17 residues. The CDR3 region has the DNA TGTGCCAGCAGTTACCCGGGATCCGGACAGGGGGCGTACGAGCAGTACTTC. This sequence encodes CASSYPGSGQGAYEQYF.

The chain employs TRBV10-3 and TRBJ2-5; tentatively, D is TRBD2 (6 bases). V was trimmed by 0 bases and J by 4 bases, leaving 12 bases between them. The V gene's germline CDR1 is ENHRY and CDR2 SYGVKD. This CDR3 comprises 15 residues. The CDR3 DNA is TGTGCCATCAGTGAGTCGGCGGGGAAGGCAGAGACCCAGTACTTC. Translated, it gives CAISESAGKAETQYF.

The rearrangement uses TRBV30 and TRBJ2-3, with TRBD1 identical over 7 bases. J was trimmed by 4 bases and V by 3 bases; bases with no gene match: 4. The CDR3 totals 13 residues. The germline CDR1 and CDR2 sequences are GTSNPN and SVGIG (reference sequence). Here the CDR3 reads CAWSKQGADTQYF. CDR3 nucleotides: TGTGCCTGGAGCAAGCAGGGGGCAGATACGCAGTATTTT. Filled out from reference TRBV30 and TRBJ2-3, the complete variable domain reads SQTIHQWPATLVQPVGSPLSLECTVEGTSNPNLYWYRQAAGRGLQLLFYSVGIGQISSEVPQNLSASRPQDRQFILSSKKLLLSDSGFYLCAWSKQGADTQYFGPGTRLTVL.

The chain recombines TRBV5-6 with TRBJ1-2, with a tentative D call TRBD1 (6 bases). V was shortened by 7 bases and J by 3 bases, with 16 bases between the two germline ends. Germline values: CDR1 SGHDT, CDR2 YYEEEE. The CDR3 has 14 amino acids. CDR3 in amino acids: CASDSLGGDYGYTF. DNA of the CDR3: TGTGCCAGCGACTCCTTAGGGGGGGACTATGGCTACACCTTC.

The rearrangement links TRBV19 to TRBJ2-2, with 7 bases that match TRBD1. The germline V gene encodes CDR1 LNHDA and CDR2 SQIVND (reference sequence). This CDR3 has 14 residues. V shed 4 bases, J shed 9 bases, and the junction held 8 bases outside the gene matches. The CDR3 loop is CASSRRQGTRELFF. DNA for the CDR3: TGTGCCAGTAGTAGACGACAGGGAACCCGGGAGCTGTTTTTT.

This chain links TRBV3-1 (or the pseudogene TRBV3-2) with TRBJ2-3; no definite D call. This CDR3 is 14 amino acids long. Germline CDR1 and CDR2: LGHDT and YNNKEL (reference sequence). The V end lost 0 bases, the J end lost 2 bases, and 6 bases lay between the germline ends. DNA of the CDR3: TGTGCCAGCAGCCAAGACGAGAACACAGATACGCAGTATTTT. It yields the protein CASSQDENTDTQYF.

V gene TRBV14 combines with J gene TRBJ1-5, with a possible D match to TRBD1 (5 bases). Germline V CDR1 and CDR2: SGHDN, FVKESK. The CDR3 runs to 13 residues. V was clipped by 1 base and J by 6 bases, with 7 bases between them. The CDR3 coding sequence is TGTGCCAGCAGCCAAGGTGGGGCTCAGCCCCAGCATTTT. Translating it yields CASSQGGAQPQHF.

This clone appeared a few times. J is TRBJ1-1 and V is TRBV4-1; 10 bases align to TRBD1. Germline V CDR1 and CDR2: MGHRA, YSYEKL. V shed 3 bases and J 3 bases; nucleotides not matched to a gene: 4. CDR3 length equals 15 residues. The CDR3 DNA reads as TGCGCCAGCAGCCACCCCGGGACAGGGGACACTGAAGCTTTCTTT. Residues: CASSHPGTGDTEAFF.

This sequence joins TRBV13 and TRBJ2-1; TRBD2 might be the D (5 bases). There are 17 residues in the CDR3. V was pared by 7 bases and J by 10 bases, with 29 bases between. Germline lookup yields CDR1 PRHDT and CDR2 FYEKMQ (reference sequence). CDR3 loop: CASTEPRFGGLNSEQFF. The DNA for the CDR3 is TGTGCCAGCACCGAACCCCGATTTGGCGGACTCAATTCGGAGCAGTTCTTC.

The chain is built from TRBV30 and TRBJ2-7, with 7 bases identical to TRBD2. Germline CDR1 GTSNPN, CDR2 SVGIG (reference sequence). V was clipped by 0 bases and J by 3 bases; unmatched bases: 5. The CDR3 totals 14 residues. The CDR3 sequence is CAWSVKAGNYEQYF. The DNA of the CDR3 is TGTGCCTGGAGTGTAAAAGCGGGGAACTACGAGCAGTACTTC.

This sequence joins TRBV27 and TRBJ2-5; D is unresolved. The germline V and J ends were trimmed by 5 bases and 2 bases, with 9 bases remaining between them. This CDR3 is 13 amino acids long. Germline assignment: CDR1 MNHEY and CDR2 SMNVEV (reference sequence). CDR3 protein: CASSVRVQETQYF. The CDR3 coding sequence is TGTGCCAGCAGTGTCCGGGTACAAGAGACCCAGTACTTC.

J is TRBJ2-2 and V is TRBV2; D perhaps matches TRBD1 (6 bases). The germline V and J ends were trimmed by 6 bases and 6 bases, with 14 bases remaining between them. The CDR3 is made up of 14 amino acids. The germline gives CDR1 SNHLY, CDR2 FYNNEI. The CDR3 DNA follows: TGTGCCAGCAGCGCAGGGGAAGACGCCGGGGAGCTGTTTTTT. The encoded protein is CASSAGEDAGELFF. The variable domain in full, with the rest retrieved from reference TRBV2 and TRBJ2-2, is EPEVTQTPSHQVTQMGQEVILRCVPISNHLYFYWYRQILGQKVEFLVSFYNNEISEKSEIFDDQFSVERPDGSNFTLKIRSTKLEDSAMYFCASSAGEDAGELFFGEGSRLTVL.

V is TRBV6-6 and J is TRBJ1-1; D may be TRBD1 (6 bases). CDR1 and CDR2 (germline): MNHNY, SVGAGI (reference sequence). V gave up 8 bases and J gave up 9 bases, with 13 bases separating them. This CDR3 has 11 residues. CDR3 residues: CASGTQGKAFF. The CDR3 DNA reads as TGTGCCAGCGGGACACAGGGAAAAGCTTTCTTT.

This rearrangement joins TRBV4-1 to TRBJ1-5; D uncertain. The germline gives CDR1 MGHRA, CDR2 YSYEKL. With 1 base removed from V and 5 bases from J, the gap between germline ends came to 15 bases. The CDR3 is 16 residues long. CDR3 sequence (DNA): TGCGCCAGCAGCCAAGTTCTACGTCTCGTCTATCAGCCCCAGCATTTT. Translation: CASSQVLRLVYQPQHF.

This clone was counted many times. In nucleotides, the CDR3 is TGTGCCACCAGCTACAGGCAGAGCGAGCAGTACTTC. Protein product: CATSYRQSEQYF. The chain is built from TRBV15 and TRBJ2-7; D perhaps matches TRBD1 (5 bases). This CDR3 contains 12 residues. CDR1 and CDR2 (germline): LNHNV, YYDKDF (reference sequence). The V end lost 5 bases, the J end lost 6 bases, and 11 bases lay between the germline ends.

The chain joins TRBV5-1 to TRBJ2-7; TRBD2 agrees at 8 bases. The CDR3 contains 15 residues. V lost 3 bases, J lost 4 bases, and 9 bases stayed unmatched. CDR1 and CDR2 (germline): SGHRS, YFSETQ. This chain's CDR3 is CASSWVPGLVYEQYF. CDR3 nucleotides: TGCGCCAGCAGCTGGGTACCGGGACTAGTGTACGAGCAGTACTTC.

In regard to this clone: This sample includes further DNA sequences coding for the same CDR3. CDR3 loop: CSARTGNTEAFF. The CDR3 DNA sequence: TGCAGCGCAAGGACAGGGAACACTGAAGCTTTCTTT. The chain uses TRBV29-1 and TRBJ1-1; 7 bases align to TRBD1. Germline-derived CDR1 and CDR2 are SQVTM and ANQGSEA. Losses at the gene ends were 7 bases for V and 1 base for J; bases not matched to a gene: 3. The CDR3 is 12 residues long.

The V and J genes are TRBV7-2 and TRBJ2-1; D is possibly TRBD2 (7 bases). CDR1 and CDR2 from the germline V gene are SGHTA and FQGNSA. V gave up 0 bases and J gave up 5 bases, with 14 bases separating them. The CDR3 is 16 residues long. CDR3 sequence reads: CASSLAGGGVNNEQFF. The DNA for the CDR3 is TGTGCCAGCAGCTTAGCGGGCGGGGGCGTTAACAATGAGCAGTTCTTC.

This chain links TRBV9 with TRBJ2-5, with 7 bases fitting TRBD1. CDR3 size: 15 residues. The trim removed 3 bases at V and 5 bases at J, leaving 10 bases unmatched. Per germline, CDR1 SGDLS and CDR2 YYNGEE. CDR3 region: CASSAEGASQETQYF. CDR3 coding DNA: TGTGCCAGCAGCGCTGAGGGGGCTAGTCAGGAGACCCAGTACTTC.

J is TRBJ2-7 and V is TRBV6-5; perhaps TRBD1 as D (5 bases). This CDR3 has 15 residues. Germline values: CDR1 MNHEY, CDR2 SVGAGI. The V and J ends lost 8 bases and 2 bases respectively, with 19 bases between them. The CDR3, as DNA: TGTGCCAGCCGACAGACCCCCCCGCCTACCTACGAGCAGTACTTC. It codes for CASRQTPPPTYEQYF.

This chain links TRBV25-1 with TRBJ1-2; D call uncertain. V was cut by 3 bases and J by 4 bases, with 12 bases left in between. The length of the CDR3 is 14 residues. Looked up from germline, CDR1 is MGHDK and CDR2 is SYGVNS. CDR3 sequence (DNA): TGTGCCAGCAGTGAGAGGGCCCGGGGCTATGGCTACACCTTC. As protein: CASSERARGYGYTF.

The rearrangement links TRBV25-1 to TRBJ2-5; 13 bases fit TRBD2. Germline assignment: CDR1 MGHDK and CDR2 SYGVNS. J lost 3 bases, V lost 0 bases, and 4 bases had no gene match. The CDR3 is 17 residues long. The DNA of the CDR3 is TGTGCCAGCAGTGAATATAGGACTAGCGGGGGCGAAGAGACCCAGTACTTC. Its translation is CASSEYRTSGGEETQYF.

The J gene is TRBJ2-5, the V gene TRBV7-3; TRBD1 matches at 7 bases. V was clipped by 5 bases and J by 5 bases; unmatched bases: 5. Looked up from germline, CDR1 is SGHTA and CDR2 is FQGTGA. This CDR3 region has 13 residues. CDR3 in DNA: TGTGCCAGCAGCCGACAGGGTGGGGAGACCCAGTACTTC. This encodes CASSRQGGETQYF.

V and J are TRBV2 and TRBJ2-1, with 10 positions matching TRBD2. This CDR3 is built from 14 residues. With 7 bases clipped from V and 7 bases from J, the junction kept 7 bases outside the gene matches. Germline CDR1 is SNHLY and CDR2 is FYNNEI. In DNA, the CDR3 is TGTGCCAGCAAGCCGGGACTAGCGATAAATGAGCAGTTCTTC. This sequence encodes CASKPGLAINEQFF.

This clone was recorded a few times. The chain employs TRBV27 and TRBJ1-2, with 9 positions matching TRBD1. J gave up 6 bases and V 0 bases, and 2 bases lay outside the gene matches. CDR3 length: 14 residues. Germline CDR1 is MNHEY and CDR2 is SMNVEV (reference sequence). In nucleotides, the CDR3 is TGTGCCAGCAGTTTATCGGGACAGGGTAATGGCTACACCTTC. This codes for CASSLSGQGNGYTF.

A few counts support this clone. V and J are TRBV3-1 (or the pseudogene TRBV3-2) and TRBJ2-5, with D maybe TRBD1 (6 bases). In germline, CDR1 is LGHDT, CDR2 YNNKEL (reference sequence). The CDR3 spans 15 residues. The ends were cut back, 6 bases at V and 2 bases at J, with 16 bases in the middle. This CDR3 reads CASRLGQNQQETQYF. For the CDR3, the DNA is TGTGCCAGCAGACTCGGACAGAACCAGCAAGAGACCCAGTACTTC.

The gene calls are TRBV28 and TRBJ2-1; TRBD1 might be the D (6 bases). From germline, CDR1 is MDHEN and CDR2 SYDVKM. V was clipped by 6 bases and J by 0 bases, with 9 bases between them. The CDR3 is 14 residues long. The CDR3 DNA sequence: TGTGCCAGCAGGGACAGTAGCTCCTACAATGAGCAGTTCTTC. Protein sequence: CASRDSSSYNEQFF.

This clone was seen just once. The chain is built from TRBV5-1 and TRBJ2-2; no reliable D call. The germline gives CDR1 SGHRS, CDR2 YFSETQ. Trimming removed 0 bases at V and 2 bases at J, with 5 bases between. The CDR3 extends over 14 amino acids. The CDR3 DNA sequence: TGCGCCAGCAGCTTGGAACTAAACACCGGGGAGCTGTTTTTT. As protein: CASSLELNTGELFF.